Each of the 28 T cell receptor beta chains below was sequenced from the same sample in a study of blood T cell repertoires in COVID-19. Sequenced by immunoSEQ multiplex PCR; TCRdb stores in-frame clones only, minus some. The sample includes about 130,000 clones, 85% of them seen just once. Sequenced sample: peripheral blood. All receptors derive from a woman of 80 years or more with acute or convalescent COVID-19.

The V and J genes are TRBV7-2 and TRBJ1-2, with 12 bases fitting TRBD1. Germline CDR1 SGHTA, CDR2 FQGNSA. The V and J ends lost 3 bases and 8 bases, in that order; junction bases with no gene match: 7. The length of the CDR3 is 15 residues. The CDR3 spells CASSFIGTGGSGYTF. CDR3 sequence (DNA): TGTGCCAGCAGCTTCATCGGGACAGGGGGCAGCGGCTACACCTTC.

This rearrangement joins TRBV18 to TRBJ1-3; D is unresolved. The CDR3 runs 14 residues. Trimming stripped 3 bases from V and 8 bases from J, with 14 bases between. CDR1 and CDR2 (germline): KGHSH, LQKENI. CDR3 coding DNA: TGTGCCAGCTCACCGGTAGTCCTAACAGACACCATATATTTT. Translating gives CASSPVVLTDTIYF.

This clone was seen only a few times. The chain has TRBV5-5 and TRBJ1-4, with 7 positions matching TRBD1. The CDR3 runs to 15 residues. The V segment lost 1 base and the J segment 5 bases; nucleotides outside the gene matches: 5. Per the germline V gene, CDR1 is SGHKS and CDR2 is YYEKEE (reference sequence). CDR3 loop: CASSLTGDQNEKLFF. CDR3 coding DNA: TGTGCCAGCAGCTTGACAGGGGATCAGAATGAAAAACTGTTTTTT.

CDR3 in DNA: TGTGCCAGCAGCCAAGGCGGGGGTCTTCACGACGTC. Amino acids: CASSQGGGLHDV. The genes are TRBV3-1 (or the pseudogene TRBV3-2) and TRBJ2-7; TRBD2 agrees at 7 bases. Germline loops: CDR1 LGHDT, CDR2 YNNKEL (reference sequence). This CDR3 has 12 residues.

J is TRBJ1-5 and V is TRBV7-8; possibly TRBD1 for D (5 bases). The CDR3 has 14 residues. Trimming took off 5 bases at V and 6 bases at J, with 14 bases between the two ends. Germline V gene sequence: CDR1 SGHVS, CDR2 FQNEAQ. The CDR3 reads CASSDQGNGQPQHF. CDR3 DNA: TGTGCCAGCAGCGATCAGGGTAACGGTCAGCCCCAGCATTTT.

V and J are TRBV15 and TRBJ1-2, with 8 bases lining up with TRBD1. Unmatched junction bases numbered 5, after V lost 3 bases and J lost 5 bases. Germline V lookup: CDR1 LNHNV, CDR2 YYDKDF (reference sequence). The length of the CDR3 is 14 residues. The DNA of the CDR3 is TGTGCCACCAGCAGTGGGACAGGATCTTATGGCTACACCTTC. This sequence encodes CATSSGTGSYGYTF.

There are a few counts of this clone. V and J are TRBV19 and TRBJ1-5; tentatively, D is TRBD1 (5 bases). Germline V gene lookup returns CDR1 LNHDA and CDR2 SQIVND (reference sequence). The length of the CDR3 is 14 residues. Trimming stripped 3 bases from V and 7 bases from J, with 13 bases between. The CDR3 loop reads CASSIWRAGQPQHF. The CDR3 nucleotides are TGTGCCAGTAGTATTTGGAGGGCAGGGCAGCCCCAGCATTTT.

The V call is TRBV14, the J call TRBJ2-1; 11 bases are a match to TRBD2. CDR1 and CDR2 (germline): SGHDN, FVKESK. Trimming cost V 1 base and J 4 bases; bases outside gene matches: 6. This CDR3 has 17 amino acids. This CDR3 reads CASSQALLAGGYNEQFF. CDR3 DNA sequence: TGTGCCAGCAGCCAAGCCCTTCTAGCGGGGGGTTACAATGAGCAGTTCTTC.

As DNA, the CDR3 is TGTGCCAGCAGCCCCCGGACAGGGACCCCGAGGACTGAAGCTTTCTTT. Residues: CASSPRTGTPRTEAFF. The chain has TRBV7-9 and TRBJ1-1; 8 bases agree with TRBD1. V lost 5 bases, J lost 5 bases, and 13 bases stayed unmatched. Germline assignment: CDR1 SEHNR and CDR2 FQNEAQ (reference sequence). The CDR3 is 16 residues long.

The V gene is TRBV5-1, the J gene TRBJ1-5; TRBD1 matches at 8 bases. There are 15 residues in the CDR3. Germline lookup yields CDR1 SGHRS and CDR2 YFSETQ. V trimming: 0 bases; J trimming: 5 bases; junction bases outside the gene matches: 4. DNA for the CDR3: TGCGCCAGCAGCTTGGCGCCGGGACAGGATCAGCCCCAGCATTTT. Translating it yields CASSLAPGQDQPQHF.

The chain carries TRBV4-1 and TRBJ1-6, with D possibly TRBD1 on 6 matching bases. CDR1 and CDR2 (germline): MGHRA, YSYEKL. This CDR3 comprises 16 residues. Trimming removed 0 bases from V and 0 bases from J, with 6 bases in between. CDR3 nucleotide sequence: TGCGCCAGCAGCCAAGAAGGGGGCTCCTATAATTCACCCCTCCACTTT. It yields the protein CASSQEGGSYNSPLHF.

The chain recombines TRBV6-6 with TRBJ2-3; 8 bases map to TRBD1. This CDR3 is built from 16 residues. The V gene end was trimmed by 6 bases and the J gene end by 4 bases; junction bases not matched to a gene: 12. Germline V CDR1 and CDR2: MNHNY, SVGAGI (reference sequence). The CDR3 DNA sequence: TGTGCCAGCAGCGGGTTACTGGGACAGGCATCAGATACGCAGTATTTT. Its protein is CASSGLLGQASDTQYF.

This CDR3 is CASSRHFNQPQHF. Here the CDR3 DNA reads TGTGCCAGCAGTAGACACTTCAATCAGCCCCAGCATTTT. This sequence joins TRBV27 and TRBJ1-5; D is undetermined. This CDR3 region has 13 residues. Germline-derived CDR1 and CDR2 are MNHEY and SMNVEV (reference sequence). Trimming left V 5 bases short and J 3 bases short, with 8 bases between.

This chain joins TRBV5-1 and TRBJ2-3; 10 positions match TRBD1. Germline V gives CDR1 SGHRS, CDR2 YFSETQ. With V trimmed by 4 bases and J by 3 bases, 5 bases remained unmatched. The CDR3 loop spans 15 amino acids. The CDR3 nucleotides are TGCGCCAGCAGCGCGACAGGGGGCGAAACAGATACGCAGTATTTT. Amino acid sequence: CASSATGGETDTQYF. Full variable domain (missing parts from reference TRBV5-1 and TRBJ2-3): KAGVTQTPRYLIKTRGQQVTLSCSPISGHRSVSWYQQTPGQGLQFLFEYFSETQRNKGNFPGRFSGRQFSNSRSEMNVSTLELGDSALYLCASSATGGETDTQYFGPGTRLTVL.

The rearrangement links TRBV5-1 to TRBJ1-1; tentatively, D is TRBD1 (6 bases). CDR3 size: 13 residues. The germline V gene has CDR1 SGHRS and CDR2 YFSETQ. V was trimmed by 0 bases and J by 6 bases, leaving 9 bases between them. Here the CDR3 reads CASSLEGVPEAFF. CDR3 nucleotide sequence: TGCGCCAGCAGCTTGGAGGGGGTTCCTGAAGCTTTCTTT.

The CDR3 loop reads CASSLAGTGMTEAFF. The CDR3 DNA reads TGTGCCAGCAGCTTAGCCGGGACAGGGATGACTGAAGCTTTCTTT. The rearrangement uses TRBV11-2 and TRBJ1-1; 9 bases fit TRBD1. CDR1 is SGHAT, CDR2 FQNNGV, per germline. The ends lost 1 base at V and 5 bases at J; junction bases unmatched: 5. The CDR3 covers 15 residues.

The chain couples TRBV4-3 to TRBJ2-2; the D gene is possibly TRBD2 (7 bases). The CDR3 contains 17 residues. Germline CDR1 is LGHNA and CDR2 is YSLEER. Trimming removed 1 base from V and 6 bases from J, with 18 bases in between. CDR3 in DNA: TGCGCCAGCAGCCAAGGCGGGGGCGGGTCATGGTCCGGGGAGCTGTTTTTT. This codes for CASSQGGGGSWSGELFF.

This clone was seen only a few times. The CDR3 here is CASSPFGAPRGYNEQFF. DNA of the CDR3: TGTGCCAGCAGTCCGTTCGGTGCACCTAGGGGCTACAATGAGCAGTTCTTC. The chain has TRBV27 and TRBJ2-1; a weak D match, TRBD1 (5 bases). The germline CDR1 and CDR2 sequences are MNHEY and SMNVEV (reference sequence). This CDR3 region has 17 residues. Between the trimmed V and J ends, which lost 5 bases and 3 bases, there was a span of 20 bases.

The J gene is TRBJ1-6, the V gene TRBV7-6; D is unresolved. Germline V gene data show CDR1 as SGHVS and CDR2 as FNYEAQ. The CDR3 extends over 16 amino acids. V lost 0 bases to trimming and J lost 9 bases, with 15 bases between them. The CDR3 coding sequence is TGTGCCAGCAGCTTAGCGTCGGGGATCGACTCTTCACCCCTCCACTTT. The encoded protein is CASSLASGIDSSPLHF.

V usage is TRBV7-2 and J usage is TRBJ1-5; D unclear. There are 15 residues in the CDR3. Trimming stripped 6 bases from V and 0 bases from J, with 12 bases between. Germline V gives CDR1 SGHTA, CDR2 FQGNSA. The CDR3 nucleotides read TGTGCCAGCAGGCGGGTTGAATATAGCAATCAGCCCCAGCATTTT. Residues: CASRRVEYSNQPQHF.

The genes are TRBV2 and TRBJ2-5, with 9 bases fitting TRBD2. CDR1 SNHLY and CDR2 FYNNEI come from the germline V gene. The V segment lost 3 bases and the J segment 4 bases; nucleotides outside the gene matches: 6. The CDR3 has 15 amino acids. DNA of the CDR3: TGTGCCAGCAGTGACCCTAGCGGGGTTAGAGAGACCCAGTACTTC. This encodes CASSDPSGVRETQYF.

The chain recombines TRBV2 with TRBJ2-1; TRBD2 is a possible D gene (6 bases). This CDR3 has 12 amino acids. Germline CDR1 reads SNHLY; CDR2 reads FYNNEI. V shed 3 bases and J shed 8 bases, with 8 bases lying between them. This CDR3 reads CASSDRGYEQFF. For the CDR3, the DNA is TGTGCCAGCAGTGACCGGGGGTATGAGCAGTTCTTC.

The chain is built from TRBV6-5 and TRBJ1-5; D gene unclear. This CDR3 spans 13 amino acids. Per the germline V gene, CDR1 is MNHEY and CDR2 is SVGAGI. Trimming stripped 5 bases from V and 5 bases from J, with 10 bases between. CDR3 nucleotide sequence: TGTGCCAGCAGTCGGTATCGGGATCAGCCCCAGCATTTT. As protein: CASSRYRDQPQHF.

The chain is built from TRBV15 and TRBJ1-2; 8 positions agree with TRBD1. Losses at the gene ends were 3 bases for V and 8 bases for J; bases not matched to a gene: 11. Germline V gene lookup returns CDR1 LNHNV and CDR2 YYDKDF (reference sequence). The CDR3 is 15 residues long. The CDR3 sequence is CATSRERQGTRGYTF. CDR3 in DNA: TGTGCCACCAGCAGGGAGAGACAGGGGACACGAGGCTACACCTTC.

The sample holds one count of this clone. CDR3 nucleotide sequence: TGTGCCAGCAGACTGGCGGGGGGCAACTATGGCTACACCTTC. This encodes CASRLAGGNYGYTF. The chain uses TRBV6-5 and TRBJ1-2; D possibly corresponds to TRBD1 (6 bases). The CDR3 runs 14 residues. V lost 6 bases, J lost 2 bases, and 13 bases lay in between. Germline CDR1 is MNHEY and CDR2 is SVGAGI.

This chain connects TRBV14 to TRBJ1-6; 10 bases match TRBD1. Unmatched junction bases numbered 7, after V lost 4 bases and J lost 10 bases. The germline CDR1 and CDR2 sequences are SGHDN and FVKESK. The CDR3 consists of 15 residues. CDR3 protein: CASSPLGTGESPLHF. The CDR3 nucleotides read TGTGCCAGCAGCCCCCTAGGGACAGGGGAATCACCCCTCCACTTT.

This clone has just one count. The chain has TRBV2 and TRBJ1-1, with 8 bases aligning to TRBD1. Germline CDR1 reads SNHLY; CDR2 reads FYNNEI. This CDR3 has 14 residues. V gave up 10 bases and J gave up 0 bases; unmatched junction bases: 7. For the CDR3, the DNA is TGTGCCACCAGACAGGGGCCGGTGAACACTGAAGCTTTCTTT. This codes for CATRQGPVNTEAFF.

This chain joins TRBV7-2 and TRBJ2-2; possible D gene TRBD2, 7 bases. V was shortened by 6 bases and J by 4 bases, with 18 bases between the two germline ends. CDR3 length: 16 residues. CDR1 is SGHTA and CDR2 is FQGNSA in the germline V gene. The CDR3 DNA sequence: TGTGCCAGCAGACTTAGTTCGGGGGGCAGCACCGGGGAGCTGTTTTTT. This sequence encodes CASRLSSGGSTGELFF.